These 25 T cell receptor beta chains were all obtained from the same sample, sequenced in a study of follicular helper T cells after annual influenza vaccination. The repertoire was sequenced with immunoSEQ multiplex PCR; TCRdb's copy has only in-frame clones and lacks some. Found here are about 5,600 clones, roughly 80% of them singletons; the top ten hold roughly 2.5%. The sample's time point: 2015-2016 season, 7 days after influenza vaccination. The source material was CXCR5+ CD38- circulating T follicular helper cells from blood, sampled 7 days after influenza vaccination. Subset specified: circulating Tfh, non-naive CD4+CXCR5+PD-1+ (ICOS+CD38+ or ICOS-CD38-). Every receptor here comes from an adult who received the influenza vaccine.

This chain links TRBV6-1 with TRBJ2-1; the match to TRBD1 covers 9 bases. Germline values: CDR1 MNHNS, CDR2 SASEGT. The CDR3 contains 15 residues. Trimming cost V 6 bases and J 7 bases; bases outside gene matches: 10. CDR3 loop: CASSPLPDRGNEQFF. CDR3 in DNA: TGTGCCAGCAGCCCTTTACCGGACAGGGGAAATGAGCAGTTCTTC.

The V and J genes are TRBV12-5 and TRBJ2-1, with D maybe TRBD2 (6 bases). The V end lost 7 bases, the J end lost 6 bases, and 16 bases lay between the germline ends. Germline CDR1 LGHNT, CDR2 FRNRAP. This CDR3 is 14 amino acids long. CDR3 amino acids: CASARDSQGNEQFF. CDR3 DNA sequence: TGTGCTAGTGCCCGGGACTCCCAGGGCAATGAGCAGTTCTTC.

The V call is TRBV18, the J call TRBJ2-2; D is possibly TRBD1 or TRBD2 (5 bases each). CDR1 and CDR2 (germline): KGHSH, LQKENI. CDR3 length: 16 residues. V shed 5 bases and J shed 2 bases, with 15 bases lying between them. CDR3 residues: CASSDRDPGNTGELFF. In DNA, the CDR3 is TGTGCCAGCTCAGACCGGGACCCTGGAAACACCGGGGAGCTGTTTTTT.

CDR3 nucleotide sequence: TGTGCCAGCAGCCCAGAGTTGGGACCATACAATGAGCAGTTCTTC. Translation: CASSPELGPYNEQFF. V is TRBV11-2 and J is TRBJ2-1; D is perhaps TRBD1 or TRBD2 (5 bases each). Germline V lookup: CDR1 SGHAT, CDR2 FQNNGV. The CDR3 is made up of 15 amino acids. Trimming removed 5 bases at V and 4 bases at J, with 15 bases between.

This clone was recorded a few times. V is TRBV18 and J is TRBJ1-5; 7 nucleotides match TRBD1. Germline V CDR1 and CDR2: KGHSH, LQKENI. The ends lost 4 bases at V and 5 bases at J; junction bases unmatched: 2. This CDR3 comprises 13 residues. The CDR3 here is CASSRDRDQPQHF. The CDR3 DNA follows: TGTGCCAGCTCACGGGACAGAGATCAGCCCCAGCATTTT.

The chain recombines TRBV9 with TRBJ2-7; 8 bases are a match to TRBD2. V was pared by 4 bases and J by 4 bases, with 19 bases of the junction left unmatched. The germline V gene has CDR1 SGDLS and CDR2 YYNGEE. There are 18 residues in the CDR3. The chain's CDR3 is CASSPYHTAGGNLYEQYF. DNA of the CDR3: TGTGCCAGCAGCCCCTACCACACGGCGGGGGGCAATTTATACGAGCAGTACTTC.

The chain has TRBV7-9 and TRBJ1-2, with 7 bases that match TRBD1. The CDR3 totals 14 residues. V gave up 6 bases and J gave up 2 bases; unmatched junction bases: 6. From germline, CDR1 is SEHNR and CDR2 FQNEAQ (reference sequence). The CDR3 DNA reads TGTGCCAGCAGTCATCCGACAGGGAACTATGGCTACACCTTC. This translates into CASSHPTGNYGYTF.

The V call is TRBV11-2, the J call TRBJ2-3; D is unclear. The length of the CDR3 is 15 residues. The germline V gene encodes CDR1 SGHAT and CDR2 FQNNGV. V dropped 0 bases and J dropped 0 bases, with 7 bases sitting between them. CDR3 region: CASSLDSSSTDTQYF. The CDR3 coding sequence is TGTGCCAGCAGCTTAGATTCGTCTAGCACAGATACGCAGTATTTT.

This rearrangement joins TRBV21-1 to TRBJ2-2; TRBD2, the table's D call, lacks a check against the DNA. TRBV21-1 is termed a pseudogene. The CDR3 contains 16 residues. CDR3 sequence: CASDVSKREYPGELFF. In nucleotides, the CDR3 is TGTGCCAGCGACGTGTCGAAGCGGGAGTACCCCGGGGAGCTGTTTTTT.

J is TRBJ1-1 and V is TRBV21-1. TRBV21-1 is deemed a pseudogene. CDR3 length: 13 amino acids. DNA for the CDR3: TGTGCCAGCAGCCGGGGGGCGGACACTGAAGCTTTCTTT. It yields the protein CASSRGADTEAFF.

There are a few counts of this clone. CDR3 nucleotides: TGTGCCAGCAGCTTAGGGACTACAAGGAGGGGGGAGACCCAGTACTTC. Encoded protein: CASSLGTTRRGETQYF. This chain links TRBV7-9 with TRBJ2-5; perhaps D is TRBD1 or TRBD2 (6 bases each). Germline V gene data show CDR1 as SEHNR and CDR2 as FQNEAQ (reference sequence). The CDR3 has 16 residues. V was trimmed by 1 base and J by 5 bases, leaving 17 bases between them.

This clone was seen once. The V call is TRBV7-9, the J call TRBJ2-3; the match to TRBD1 covers 10 bases. Germline loops: CDR1 SEHNR, CDR2 FQNEAQ (reference sequence). This CDR3 comprises 15 residues. J gave up 4 bases and V 5 bases, and 6 bases lay outside the gene matches. DNA of the CDR3: TGTGCCAGCAGCCGAGACAGGGGGCGCCCAGATACGCAGTATTTT. Its protein is CASSRDRGRPDTQYF.

V and J are TRBV28 and TRBJ2-2; the match to TRBD1 covers 10 bases. Germline V gene data show CDR1 as MDHEN and CDR2 as SYDVKM. The V segment lost 3 bases and the J segment 6 bases; nucleotides outside the gene matches: 4. CDR3 length: 15 residues. CDR3 sequence (DNA): TGTGCCAGCAGTTTTCGACAGGGGGCATCCGGGGAGCTGTTTTTT. Protein sequence: CASSFRQGASGELFF.

V and J are TRBV11-2 and TRBJ1-3; D unclear. The germline CDR1 and CDR2 sequences are SGHAT and FQNNGV. Trimming shortened V by 1 base and J by 2 bases, and 9 bases separated the two germline ends. This CDR3 is 15 amino acids long. The CDR3: CASSLGSQPGNTIYF. The CDR3 DNA is TGTGCCAGCAGCTTAGGGTCCCAACCTGGAAACACCATATATTTT.

The rearrangement links TRBV11-3 to TRBJ2-1; 8 bases align to TRBD1. This CDR3 comprises 15 residues. The ends lost 5 bases at V and 6 bases at J; junction bases unmatched: 9. Germline lookup yields CDR1 SGHNT and CDR2 YENEEA. The DNA of the CDR3 is TGTGCCAGCAGCGCACGGACAGGGAGTCTCAATGAGCAGTTCTTC. This codes for CASSARTGSLNEQFF.

The chain combines TRBV27 with TRBJ2-7; a weak D match, TRBD2 (7 bases). The germline gives CDR1 MNHEY, CDR2 SMNVEV (reference sequence). The germline V and J ends were trimmed by 6 bases and 5 bases, with 20 bases remaining between them. The CDR3 sequence is 15 residues long. CDR3 loop: CASSPRAGAGHEQYF. In DNA, the CDR3 is TGTGCCAGCAGCCCAAGGGCGGGGGCGGGCCACGAGCAGTACTTC.

V is TRBV10-3 and J is TRBJ1-1, with 7 bases that match TRBD1. The CDR3 totals 14 residues. CDR1 and CDR2 (germline): ENHRY, SYGVKD. J gave up 4 bases and V 6 bases, and 8 bases lay outside the gene matches. Here the CDR3 reads CAIRTDRAATEAFF. In DNA, the CDR3 is TGTGCCATCAGGACAGACAGGGCGGCCACTGAAGCTTTCTTT.

The V and J genes are TRBV5-1 and TRBJ1-1; D perhaps matches TRBD1 (6 bases). This CDR3 comprises 16 residues. The V end was cut by 3 bases, the J end by 7 bases, with 22 bases between. Germline V gives CDR1 SGHRS, CDR2 YFSETQ. The CDR3 DNA reads as TGCGCCAGCAGCTGGACCACCGGGACACCAACCGGTGAAGCTTTCTTT. It codes for CASSWTTGTPTGEAFF.

This chain joins TRBV2 and TRBJ2-3; 7 bases match TRBD1. This CDR3 region has 14 residues. Germline V CDR1 and CDR2: SNHLY, FYNNEI. V lost 6 bases and J lost 0; bases outside the gene matches: 3. CDR3 sequence: CASRGQASTDTQYF. In nucleotides, the CDR3 is TGTGCCAGCAGAGGACAGGCGAGCACAGATACGCAGTATTTT.

This chain uses TRBV28 with TRBJ1-2; tentatively, D is TRBD1 (5 bases). This CDR3 contains 13 residues. Trimming pared 7 bases from V and 8 bases from J, leaving 17 bases between. Germline V lookup: CDR1 MDHEN, CDR2 SYDVKM. For the CDR3, the DNA is TGTGCCAGCATTTCGGACACTTCGAGAGGCTACACCTTC. The encoded protein is CASISDTSRGYTF.

The rearrangement joins TRBV27 to TRBJ1-4; D is undetermined. The CDR3 is 17 residues long. Germline V CDR1 and CDR2: MNHEY, SMNVEV (reference sequence). Trimming removed 5 bases at V and 8 bases at J, with 24 bases between. The CDR3 DNA sequence: TGTGCCAGCAGTCCCCTTTGGAAGGCGCGGAAATTCGAAAAACTGTTTTTT. Translating gives CASSPLWKARKFEKLFF.

The chain couples TRBV4-2 to TRBJ1-1, with TRBD1 as a possible D gene (6 bases). The length of the CDR3 is 17 residues. Trimming took off 1 base at V and 0 bases at J, with 15 bases between the two ends. Per germline, CDR1 LGHNA and CDR2 YNFKEQ. The CDR3 protein is CASSQGNRVSMNTEAFF. CDR3 DNA sequence: TGTGCCAGCAGCCAAGGGAACAGGGTTTCGATGAACACTGAAGCTTTCTTT.

The CDR3 loop reads CASSSDRGQGQPQHF. CDR3 nucleotide sequence: TGTGCCAGTAGCTCGGACAGGGGGCAGGGTCAGCCCCAGCATTTT. This chain connects TRBV19 to TRBJ1-5; 11 nucleotides line up with TRBD1. Germline V gene lookup returns CDR1 LNHDA and CDR2 SQIVND (reference sequence). The CDR3 has 15 amino acids. V trimming: 6 bases; J trimming: 6 bases; junction bases outside the gene matches: 7.

The V and J genes are TRBV28 and TRBJ2-3; 7 bases match TRBD2. The CDR3 extends over 14 amino acids. Germline CDR1 is MDHEN and CDR2 is SYDVKM. V shed 2 bases and J 7 bases; nucleotides not matched to a gene: 6. The CDR3 DNA sequence: TGTGCCAGCAGTTTAAACGGGAGGTGGTATACGCAGTATTTT. It yields the protein CASSLNGRWYTQYF. Complete variable domain (other parts from reference TRBV28 and TRBJ2-3): DVKVTQSSRYLVKRTGEKVFLECVQDMDHENMFWYRQDPGLGLRLIYFSYDVKMKEKGDIPEGYSVSREKKERFSLILESASTNQTSMYLCASSLNGRWYTQYFGPGTRLTVL.

This chain joins TRBV6-6 and TRBJ1-4; 8 bases align to TRBD1. Germline lookup yields CDR1 MNHNY and CDR2 SVGAGI (reference sequence). V dropped 5 bases and J dropped 5; count of bases not matched to a gene: 4. CDR3 length: 14 residues. The CDR3 reads CASSHDRGNEKLFF. The DNA for the CDR3 is TGTGCCAGCAGTCACGACAGGGGCAATGAAAAACTGTTTTTT.